This entry describes one TCR beta chain. This sample is part of a study of CD8 T cells in Susac syndrome. CDR1 and CDR2 from the germline V gene are MNHNS and SASEGT. The CDR3 contains 19 residues. Between the trimmed V and J ends, which lost 8 bases and 1 base, there was a span of 27 bases. An amount of RNA that ranged from 0.5 to 1 ug was reverse transcribed with random hexamers. Via MiXCR, TCRdb re-called the immunoSEQ multiplex PCR reads, giving one row per CDR3 protein. This table has fewer than 60,000 distinct CDR3 sequences, 95% appearing once. The TEMRA cells underwent FACS enrichment, while the CD8+ and CD4+ T cells underwent negative isolation.

The chain couples TRBV6-1 to TRBJ2-1; D is possibly TRBD1 (6 bases). The receptor was derived from a human donor with Susac syndrome. Material for sequencing was CD8+ T cells from PBMCs. CDR3 amino acids: CASPPGDTLQRTSYNEQFF. Here the CDR3 DNA reads TGTGCCAGCCCCCCCGGGGACACCCTTCAGCGGACTTCCTACAATGAGCAGTTCTTC.